This TCR beta chain was sequenced in a study of blood T cell repertoires in COVID-19 (dated by TCRdb to 2018 to 2020). At the level of the whole study: The collaborator samples originated in the United States, Italy and Spain and spanned the acute and convalescent phases of COVID-19. The prospective study material was composed of cDNA or gDNA derived from T cells, B-cell-depleted T cells, or PBMCs. The dataset comprised deeply sampled blood TCRbeta repertoires from subjects exposed to, actively infected with, or recovered from COVID-19. The repertoires were released in a freely available public database intended as a resource for research on the immune response to SARS-CoV-2. The samples were drawn from the first 160 participants of the ongoing ImmuneRACE study and from about 1,200 subjects provided by 6 global collaborators. The sample metadata nearly always contained a de-identified subject ID, COVID-19 status, age in years and sex. Where available, HLA class I and class II types were obtained from metadata supplied by the sample provider rather than from assay-based typing.

Cut back by 3 bases and 6 bases, the V and J ends lie 20 bases apart. CDR1 and CDR2 (MNHNS, SASEGT) derive from the germline V gene. Counted from cysteine to phenylalanine, this CDR3 has 16 amino acids. The DNA shown is the 48-base CDR3, in frame from base 1. TCRbeta CDR3 regions were amplified from genomic DNA by means of the immunoSEQ Assay, a bias-controlled multiplex PCR. For the original study's pipeline: Nucleated cell counts per sample were estimated from amplification of reference gene primers within the assay. To quantify the absolute abundance of each unique TCRbeta CDR3 rearrangement, sequence reads were collapsed and filtered. For each sample, productive Simpson clonality was calculated as the square root of Simpson's diversity index over productive rearrangements. The table was pulled from immuneACCESS by TCRdb, which kept in-frame rearrangements only. Such tables lose some clones; where checked, under half of the loss comes from unresolved V genes, and the rest has no known cause. V, J and clone size are taken as reported in that table, and D and trimming were inferred from the DNA itself. The sample has roughly 410,000 clones on record, 75% to 90% of them singletons. Around 1.5% of the sample rests with the top ten.

In Seattle, one collaborating source enrolled patients while the infection was active and tracked those patients longitudinally over the course of disease. Collaborating institutions collected whole blood in K2EDTA tubes following their own protocols. For TCRbeta analysis, collaborator samples were shipped as frozen whole blood, as isolated PBMCs, or as DNA extracted from either sample type. About this clone itself: Which antigen it targets is not known. No quality values exist for individual bases; no much larger clone is one base distant.

Overall study outcomes, separate from this receptor: How much clinical and demographic metadata was included differed by source and by participant, and the metadata was provided uncurated.

The TCR originated in a woman between 40 and 55 years old with COVID-19, enrolled during active disease. The chain is assembled from TRBV6-1 and TRBJ1-1, and TRBD1 may be the D gene, going by 5 matching bases. Sequenced sample: peripheral blood. CDR3 protein: CASSDTWGGRDPEAFF. DNA sequence: TGTGCCAGCAGTGACACATGGGGCGGGCGGGACCCTGAAGCTTTCTTT.